This TCR beta chain came from a study of blood T cell repertoires in COVID-19. The CDR3 is 16 amino acids. CDR1 SGHRS and CDR2 YFSETQ come from the germline V gene. With 0 bases removed from V and 1 base from J, the gap between germline ends came to 13 bases. Source study methods: Nucleated cell number was recorded as an estimate derived from reference gene primer amplification. Only in-frame clones appear in the TCRdb table, and some are missing; sequencing was by immunoSEQ multiplex PCR. V and J calls and clone size are given by that table; D and trimming were obtained from the DNA. The table lists roughly 70,000 clones, approximately 92% of them singletons.

Sequencing input: peripheral blood. The receptor's source is a human donor in a cohort sampled during active COVID-19. This chain joins TRBV5-1 and TRBJ1-1; D unresolved. The CDR3 protein is CASSLANGQANTEAFF. The CDR3 region has the DNA TGCGCCAGCAGCTTGGCCAATGGGCAGGCGAACACTGAAGCTTTCTTT.